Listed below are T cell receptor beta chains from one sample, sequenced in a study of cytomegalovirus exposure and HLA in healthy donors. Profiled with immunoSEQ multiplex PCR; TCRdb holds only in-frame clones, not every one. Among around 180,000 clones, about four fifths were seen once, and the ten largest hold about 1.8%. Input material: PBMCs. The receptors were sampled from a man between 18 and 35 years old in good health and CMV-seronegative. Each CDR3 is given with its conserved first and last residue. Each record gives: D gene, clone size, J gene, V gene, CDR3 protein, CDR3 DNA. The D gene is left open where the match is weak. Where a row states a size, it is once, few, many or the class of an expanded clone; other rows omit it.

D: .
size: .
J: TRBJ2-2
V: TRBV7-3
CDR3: CASSWRAGGGELFF
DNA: TGTGCCAGCAGCTGGAGGGCCGGTGGCGGGGAGCTGTTTTTT

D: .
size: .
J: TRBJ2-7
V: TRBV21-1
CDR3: CASSRIQGVLTYEQYF
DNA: TGTGCCAGCAGCAGAATACAGGGGGTTTTGACCTACGAGCAGTACTTC

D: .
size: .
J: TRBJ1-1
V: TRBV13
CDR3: CASSGLNTEAFF
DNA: TGTGCCAGCAGCGGCCTGAACACTGAAGCTTTCTTT

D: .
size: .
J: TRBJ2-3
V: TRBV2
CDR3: CASIWDISAGTDTQYF
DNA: TGTGCCAGCATCTGGGACATTTCAGCGGGCACAGATACGCAGTATTTT

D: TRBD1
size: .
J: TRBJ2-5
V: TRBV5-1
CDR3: CASTHGDRGGQTQYF
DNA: TGCGCCAGCACCCACGGGGACAGGGGTGGTCAGACCCAGTACTTC

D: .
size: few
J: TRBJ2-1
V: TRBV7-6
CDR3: CASSFEPPGAGRLNEQFF
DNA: TGTGCCAGCAGCTTTGAACCCCCCGGGGCGGGGCGTCTCAATGAGCAGTTCTTC

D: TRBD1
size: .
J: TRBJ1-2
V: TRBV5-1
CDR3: CASSLFLVTGLPDGYTF
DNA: TGCGCCAGCAGCTTGTTTTTAGTGACAGGGCTACCGGATGGCTACACCTTC

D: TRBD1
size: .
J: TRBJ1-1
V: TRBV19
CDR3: CASSRRDRGRGNSEAFF
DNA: TGTGCCAGTAGTAGAAGGGACAGGGGGCGTGGGAACAGTGAAGCTTTCTTT

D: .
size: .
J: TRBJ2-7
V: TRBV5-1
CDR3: CASSLQAGLGDEQYF
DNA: TGCGCCAGCAGCCTCCAGGCGGGATTGGGGGACGAGCAGTACTTC

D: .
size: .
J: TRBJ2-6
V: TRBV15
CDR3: CATREGRGVGANVLTF
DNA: TGTGCCACCAGAGAAGGCAGGGGGGTTGGGGCCAACGTCCTGACTTTC

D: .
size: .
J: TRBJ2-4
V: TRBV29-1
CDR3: CSVQPGVAKNIQYF
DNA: TGCAGCGTGCAACCGGGGGTAGCCAAAAACATTCAGTACTTC

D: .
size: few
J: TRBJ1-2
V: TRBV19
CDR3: CASSILRTDSQGYTF
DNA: TGTGCCAGTAGTATACTAAGGACGGACAGCCAAGGATACACCTTC

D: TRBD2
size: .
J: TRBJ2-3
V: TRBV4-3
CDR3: CASSQEASGSWPDTQYF
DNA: TGCGCCAGCAGCCAAGAGGCTAGCGGGAGTTGGCCAGATACGCAGTATTTT

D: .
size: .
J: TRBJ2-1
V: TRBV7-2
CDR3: CASSPKGRSSYNEQFF
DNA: TGTGCCAGCAGCCCCAAGGGGAGGAGCTCCTACAATGAGCAGTTCTTC

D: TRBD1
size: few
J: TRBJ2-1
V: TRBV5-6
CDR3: CASSLYGTGVTYNEQFF
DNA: TGTGCCAGCAGCTTGTATGGGACAGGGGTAACCTACAATGAGCAGTTCTTC

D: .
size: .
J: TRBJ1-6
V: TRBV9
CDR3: CASSVGGQDSPLHF
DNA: TGTGCCAGCAGCGTGGGGGGGCAGGATTCACCCCTCCACTTT

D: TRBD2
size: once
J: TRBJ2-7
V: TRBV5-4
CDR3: CASSYPGLASYEQYF
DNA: TGTGCCAGCAGCTACCCGGGACTAGCGTCCTACGAGCAGTACTTC

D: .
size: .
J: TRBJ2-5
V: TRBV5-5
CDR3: CASSLGRIGETQYF
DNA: TGTGCCAGCAGCTTGGGGAGGATAGGGGAGACCCAGTACTTC

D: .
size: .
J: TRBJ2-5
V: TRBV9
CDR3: CASSASGETQYF
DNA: TGTGCCAGCAGCGCCAGCGGAGAGACCCAGTACTTC

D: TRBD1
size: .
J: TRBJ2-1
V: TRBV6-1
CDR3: CAITGTGYNEQFF
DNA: TGTGCCATCACCGGGACAGGGTACAATGAGCAGTTCTTC

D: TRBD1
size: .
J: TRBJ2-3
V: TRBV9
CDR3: CASRPPETGGTDTQYF
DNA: TGTGCCAGCAGACCGCCCGAGACAGGGGGCACAGATACGCAGTATTTT

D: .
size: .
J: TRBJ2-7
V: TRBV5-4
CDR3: CASSLDTGYEQYF
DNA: TGTGCCAGCAGCTTGGACACCGGGTACGAGCAGTACTTC

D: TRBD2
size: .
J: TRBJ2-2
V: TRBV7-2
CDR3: CASSLVSGTKTGELFF
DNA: TGTGCCAGCAGCTTAGTTAGCGGGACGAAAACCGGGGAGCTGTTTTTT

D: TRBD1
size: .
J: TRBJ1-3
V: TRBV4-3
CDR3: CASSQDLGQGLTGNTIYF
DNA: TGCGCCAGCAGCCAAGACCTGGGACAGGGGCTAACTGGAAACACCATATATTTT

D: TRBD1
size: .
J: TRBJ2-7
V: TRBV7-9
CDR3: CASSFLSWTGGTYEQYF
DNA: TGTGCCAGCAGCTTTCTTTCCTGGACAGGGGGCACCTACGAGCAGTACTTC

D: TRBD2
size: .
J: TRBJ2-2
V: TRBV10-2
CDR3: CASTGLAGGGELFF
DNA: TGCGCCAGCACCGGACTAGCGGGGGGCGGGGAGCTGTTTTTT

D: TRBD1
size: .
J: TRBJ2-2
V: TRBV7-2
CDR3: CASSRDSNTGELFF
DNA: TGTGCCAGCAGCCGGGACAGCAACACCGGGGAGCTGTTTTTT

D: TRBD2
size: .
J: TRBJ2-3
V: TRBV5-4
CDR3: CASSGSGGRDTQYF
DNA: TGTGCCAGCAGCGGTAGCGGGGGGCGGGATACGCAGTATTTT

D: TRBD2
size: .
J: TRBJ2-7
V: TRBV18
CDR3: CASSLTGTSSYEQYF
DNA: TGTGCCAGCTCTCTTACCGGGACTAGCTCCTACGAGCAGTACTTC

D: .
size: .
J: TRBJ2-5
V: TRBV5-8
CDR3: CASSPEGARETQYF
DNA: TGTGCCAGCAGCCCGGAGGGGGCACGGGAGACCCAGTACTTC

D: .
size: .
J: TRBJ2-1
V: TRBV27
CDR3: CASKGQSEFF
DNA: TGTGCCAGCAAGGGACAATCTGAGTTCTTC

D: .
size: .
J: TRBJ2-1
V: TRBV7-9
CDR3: CSSSLSMSNNEQFF
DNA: TGTTCCAGCAGCTTAAGTATGAGTAACAATGAGCAGTTCTTC

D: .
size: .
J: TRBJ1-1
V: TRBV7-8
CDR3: CASGGGRGEAFF
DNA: TGTGCCAGCGGGGGAGGGAGGGGGGAGGCTTTCTTT

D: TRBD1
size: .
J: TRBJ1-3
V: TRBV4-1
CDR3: CASSQYGDRGRVGGNTIYF
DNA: TGCGCCAGCAGCCAATACGGGGACAGGGGGCGAGTAGGGGGAAACACCATATATTTT

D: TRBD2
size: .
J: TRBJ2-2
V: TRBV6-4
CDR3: CASSDAGETGELFF
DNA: TGTGCCAGCAGTGATGCGGGGGAGACCGGGGAGCTGTTTTTT

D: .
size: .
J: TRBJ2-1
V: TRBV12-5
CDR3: CASGLGENDYSYNEQFF
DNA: TGTGCTAGTGGTTTGGGGGAAAATGACTATTCCTACAATGAGCAGTTCTTC

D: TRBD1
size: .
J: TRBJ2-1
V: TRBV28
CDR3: CASSLGQGNGNEQFF
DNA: TGTGCCAGCAGCTTGGGACAGGGGAACGGCAATGAGCAGTTCTTC

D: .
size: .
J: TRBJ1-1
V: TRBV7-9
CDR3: CASSPRGAEAFF
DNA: TGTGCCAGCAGCCCCAGGGGCGCTGAAGCTTTCTTT

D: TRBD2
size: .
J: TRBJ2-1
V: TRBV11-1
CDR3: CASSPSGLVSYNEQFF
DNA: TGTGCCAGCAGCCCTAGCGGGTTGGTCTCCTACAATGAGCAGTTCTTC

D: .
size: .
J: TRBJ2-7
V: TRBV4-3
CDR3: CASSQENLRQSLAYEQYF
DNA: TGCGCCAGCAGCCAAGAGAATCTTAGACAGTCGCTAGCCTACGAGCAGTACTTC

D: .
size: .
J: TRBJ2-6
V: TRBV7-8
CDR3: CASSLAQKTIPGANVLTF
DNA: TGTGCCAGCAGCTTAGCGCAGAAGACTATACCTGGGGCCAACGTCCTGACTTTC

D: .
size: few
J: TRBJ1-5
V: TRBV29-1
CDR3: CSVREGVVNQPQHF
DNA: TGCAGCGTCAGGGAGGGGGTGGTCAATCAGCCCCAGCATTTT

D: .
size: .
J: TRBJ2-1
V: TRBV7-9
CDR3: CASSYGGWAGNYNEQFF
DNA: TGTGCCAGCAGCTACGGCGGGTGGGCCGGGAACTACAATGAGCAGTTCTTC

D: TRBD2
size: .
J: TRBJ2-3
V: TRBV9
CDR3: CASSPPGLAGQDTQYF
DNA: TGTGCCAGCAGCCCTCCCGGACTAGCGGGTCAAGATACGCAGTATTTT

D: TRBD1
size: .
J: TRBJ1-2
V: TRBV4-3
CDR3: CASSQDGRTGIYGYTF
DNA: TGCGCCAGCAGCCAAGATGGCCGGACAGGGATCTATGGCTACACCTTC

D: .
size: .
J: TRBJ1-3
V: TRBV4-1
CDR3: CASSQVLSSAGGNAIYF
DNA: TGCGCCAGCAGCCAAGTTCTTTCTTCCGCGGGTGGAAACGCCATATATTTT

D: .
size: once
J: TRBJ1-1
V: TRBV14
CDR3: CASSQEQGNSFNSNTEAFF
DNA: TGTGCCAGCAGCCAAGAACAGGGAAATAGTTTTAATAGCAACACTGAAGCTTTCTTT

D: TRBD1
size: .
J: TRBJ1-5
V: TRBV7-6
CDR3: CASSLGTGPFSNQPQHF
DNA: TGTGCCAGCAGCCTAGGGACAGGTCCATTTTCGAATCAGCCCCAGCATTTT

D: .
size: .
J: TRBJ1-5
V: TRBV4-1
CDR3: CASSQGAGNQPQHF
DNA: TGCGCCAGCAGCCAAGGGGCAGGGAATCAGCCCCAGCATTTT

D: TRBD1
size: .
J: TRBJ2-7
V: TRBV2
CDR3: CASNVVRGSYEQYF
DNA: TGTGCCAGCAATGTAGTCAGGGGGAGCTACGAGCAGTACTTC

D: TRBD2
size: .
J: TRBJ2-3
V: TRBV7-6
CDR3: CASSSLAGVSTDTQYF
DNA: TGTGCCAGCAGCTCCTTAGCGGGAGTCAGCACAGATACGCAGTATTTT

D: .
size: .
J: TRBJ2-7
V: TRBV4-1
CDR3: CASSQEGQGYEQYF
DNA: TGCGCCAGCAGCCAAGAAGGTCAGGGCTACGAGCAGTACTTC

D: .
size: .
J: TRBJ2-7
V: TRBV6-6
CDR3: CASSYSARMVHEQYF
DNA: TGTGCCAGCAGTTACTCGGCTAGAATGGTTCACGAGCAGTACTTC